Shown below are 29 T cell receptor beta chains from a single sample sequenced in a study of blood T cell repertoires in COVID-19. Measured with immunoSEQ multiplex PCR; TCRdb has only the in-frame clones, and not every one. This sample has about 180,000 clones, with approximately 90% found just once. Sequences were obtained from peripheral blood. These receptors were collected from a young woman with acute or convalescent COVID-19.

The chain combines TRBV6-1 with TRBJ1-4; the D is unclear. The CDR3 length is 13 residues. Germline CDR1 MNHNS, CDR2 SASEGT. Trimming pared 0 bases from V and 7 bases from J, leaving 6 bases between. The CDR3: CASSEAPGEKLFF. The CDR3 DNA reads TGTGCCAGCAGTGAAGCTCCAGGTGAAAAACTGTTTTTT.

The chain has TRBV5-5 and TRBJ2-2; 10 bases fit TRBD1. Germline V gene sequence: CDR1 SGHKS, CDR2 YYEKEE (reference sequence). The J segment lost 4 bases and the V segment lost 4 bases, leaving 1 base of the junction unmatched. The CDR3 is 14 amino acids. In nucleotides, the CDR3 is TGTGCCAGCAGCCGACAGGGGGCCACCGGGGAGCTGTTTTTT. It translates to CASSRQGATGELFF.

The chain recombines TRBV11-1 with TRBJ1-6; possible D gene TRBD1, 5 bases. Per the germline V gene, CDR1 is SGHAT and CDR2 is FQDESV (reference sequence). The CDR3 has 13 residues. V lost 5 bases and J 8 bases, leaving 10 bases between the germline ends. CDR3 region: CASSQGTYSPLHF. Written as DNA, the CDR3 is TGTGCCAGCAGCCAAGGGACTTATTCACCCCTCCACTTT.

The V call is TRBV5-1, the J call TRBJ2-1, with D uncertain. From germline, CDR1 is SGHRS and CDR2 YFSETQ. CDR3 length equals 14 residues. Trimming took 4 bases from V and 4 from J, leaving 12 bases between them. Here the CDR3 reads CASSQAGVYNEQFF. DNA for the CDR3: TGCGCCAGCAGCCAAGCCGGAGTTTACAATGAGCAGTTCTTC.

The genes are TRBV6-5 and TRBJ2-7; D is ambiguous. The germline V and J ends were trimmed by 7 bases and 0 bases, with 13 bases remaining between them. Germline V gene sequence: CDR1 MNHEY, CDR2 SVGAGI. The CDR3 covers 14 residues. The CDR3 nucleotides read TGTGCCAGCAAGTTAGTGATTGGCTCCTACGAGCAGTACTTC. Its protein is CASKLVIGSYEQYF.

The chain couples TRBV28 to TRBJ1-1, with a tentative D call TRBD1 (6 bases). V shed 2 bases and J shed 0 bases, with 7 bases lying between them. The CDR3 extends over 14 amino acids. The germline V gene has CDR1 MDHEN and CDR2 SYDVKM. The CDR3 sequence: CASSLQGLNTEAFF. Here the CDR3 DNA reads TGTGCCAGCAGTTTACAGGGGCTGAACACTGAAGCTTTCTTT.

Here the CDR3 DNA reads TGTGCCACCAGCAGAGATATGTCAGATACGCAGTATTTT. Translating it yields CATSRDMSDTQYF. This chain links TRBV15 with TRBJ2-3, with unresolved D. CDR1 LNHNV and CDR2 YYDKDF come from the germline V gene (reference sequence). V lost 0 bases to trimming and J lost 4 bases, with 5 bases between them. The CDR3 totals 13 residues. The complete variable domain, with remaining parts taken from reference TRBV15 and TRBJ2-3, reads DAMVIQNPRYQVTQFGKPVTLSCSQTLNHNVMYWYQQKSSQAPKLLFHYYDKDFNNEADTPDNFQSRRPNTSFCFLDIRSPGLGDTAMYLCATSRDMSDTQYFGPGTRLTVL.

V gene TRBV5-1 combines with J gene TRBJ1-3; weak D call: TRBD1 (5 bases). V was trimmed by 0 bases and J by 0 bases, leaving 10 bases between them. Germline V gives CDR1 SGHRS, CDR2 YFSETQ. The CDR3 spans 16 residues. The CDR3 coding sequence is TGCGCCAGCAGCTTGGGACAGCCCTCCTCTGGAAACACCATATATTTT. It specifies CASSLGQPSSGNTIYF. The variable domain in full, completed from reference TRBV5-1 and TRBJ1-3, reads KAGVTQTPRYLIKTRGQQVTLSCSPISGHRSVSWYQQTPGQGLQFLFEYFSETQRNKGNFPGRFSGRQFSNSRSEMNVSTLELGDSALYLCASSLGQPSSGNTIYFGEGSWLTVV.

This clone was seen only once. CDR3 protein: CASKDRFGYEQYF. The CDR3 region has the DNA TGTGCCAGCAAGGACAGGTTCGGCTACGAGCAGTACTTC. The chain has TRBV27 and TRBJ2-7; 7 positions match TRBD1. With 7 bases clipped from V and 3 bases from J, the junction kept 6 bases outside the gene matches. The CDR3 totals 13 residues. The germline V gene has CDR1 MNHEY and CDR2 SMNVEV (reference sequence).

V and J are TRBV7-9 and TRBJ2-7, with 7 bases fitting TRBD2. With 1 base clipped from V and 5 bases from J, the junction kept 2 bases outside the gene matches. The CDR3 has 13 amino acids. The germline gives CDR1 SEHNR, CDR2 FQNEAQ (reference sequence). CDR3 nucleotides: TGTGCCAGCAGCTTAGACGGGAGGAACGAGCAGTACTTC. It specifies CASSLDGRNEQYF. The full variable domain, completed using reference TRBV7-9 and TRBJ2-7, is DTGVSQNPRHKITKRGQNVTFRCDPISEHNRLYWYRQTLGQGPEFLTYFQNEAQLEKSRLLSDRFSAERPKGSFSTLEIQRTEQGDSAMYLCASSLDGRNEQYFGPGTRLTVT.

This clone was seen a few times. The chain has TRBV6-5 and TRBJ2-7; D is perhaps TRBD1 (5 bases). V dropped 7 bases and J dropped 2 bases, with 18 bases sitting between them. Looked up from germline, CDR1 is MNHEY and CDR2 is SVGAGI. The length of the CDR3 is 15 residues. The DNA for the CDR3 is TGTGCCAGCATAGACCCGCAAGGCAGGGCCTACGAGCAGTACTTC. Its protein is CASIDPQGRAYEQYF.

This clone appeared once. V is TRBV4-1 and J is TRBJ2-6; TRBD2 agrees at 7 bases. CDR3 length: 13 residues. Germline values: CDR1 MGHRA, CDR2 YSYEKL. J was trimmed by 4 bases and V by 9 bases; bases with no gene match: 3. CDR3 in amino acids: CASSGGGANVLTF. The CDR3 nucleotides read TGCGCCAGTTCGGGGGGAGGGGCCAACGTCCTGACTTTC.

V is TRBV6-5 and J is TRBJ2-2, with D perhaps TRBD1 (6 bases). V shed 6 bases and J shed 8 bases, with 19 bases lying between them. CDR3 length: 15 residues. The germline CDR1 and CDR2 sequences are MNHEY and SVGAGI. The CDR3 loop reads CASRTGTTSKGELFF. DNA of the CDR3: TGTGCCAGCAGGACCGGGACAACCTCGAAAGGGGAGCTGTTTTTT.

The J gene is TRBJ1-5, the V gene TRBV28; D unresolved. With 2 bases removed from V and 2 bases from J, the gap between germline ends came to 7 bases. The CDR3 spans 14 residues. The germline CDR1 and CDR2 sequences are MDHEN and SYDVKM. The CDR3 loop reads CASSLNGGNQPQHF. The CDR3 nucleotides read TGTGCCAGCAGTTTAAACGGGGGCAATCAGCCCCAGCATTTT.

The chain recombines TRBV18 with TRBJ1-2; possibly TRBD1 for D (5 bases). The germline V gene encodes CDR1 KGHSH and CDR2 LQKENI. CDR3 length: 14 residues. V was pared by 8 bases and J by 4 bases, with 17 bases between. The CDR3 bases are TGTGCCAGCGCATATGGGGGGACGGGCTATGGCTACACCTTC. It codes for CASAYGGTGYGYTF.

The V gene is TRBV11-1, the J gene TRBJ2-2; TRBD1 is a possible D gene (6 bases). The CDR3 contains 15 residues. Germline values: CDR1 SGHAT, CDR2 FQDESV (reference sequence). The germline V and J ends were trimmed by 5 bases and 5 bases, with 15 bases remaining between them. This CDR3 is CASSPPTGYTGELFF. CDR3 in DNA: TGTGCCAGCAGCCCCCCTACAGGGTATACCGGGGAGCTGTTTTTT. The full variable domain, its missing parts supplied by reference TRBV11-1 and TRBJ2-2, is EAEVAQSPRYKITEKSQAVAFWCDPISGHATLYWYRQILGQGPELLVQFQDESVVDDSQLPKDRFSAERLKGVDSTLKIQPAELGDSAMYLCASSPPTGYTGELFFGEGSRLTVL.

This chain joins TRBV14 and TRBJ2-7; 7 bases fit TRBD2. V dropped 3 bases and J dropped 3; count of bases not matched to a gene: 8. The CDR3 is made up of 15 amino acids. In germline, CDR1 is SGHDN, CDR2 FVKESK. The CDR3 spells CASSHRAGSGYEQYF. The CDR3 bases are TGTGCCAGCAGCCACCGAGCGGGATCGGGCTACGAGCAGTACTTC.

V is TRBV18 and J is TRBJ1-1; D not certain. V gave up 3 bases and J gave up 10 bases, with 15 bases separating them. The CDR3 contains 13 residues. The germline gives CDR1 KGHSH, CDR2 LQKENI. In DNA, the CDR3 is TGTGCCAGCTCACCTTCCCGGAGTTTTGTAGCTTTCTTT. Encoded protein: CASSPSRSFVAFF.

In DNA form, the CDR3 reads TGTGCCAGCAGTAGTCCCGGGGGGACGCAGTATTTT. Translation gives CASSSPGGTQYF. This chain links TRBV6-5 with TRBJ2-3, with 7 bases identical to TRBD2. V was clipped by 5 bases and J by 9 bases; unmatched bases: 5. Per the germline V gene, CDR1 is MNHEY and CDR2 is SVGAGI. The CDR3 contains 12 residues.

The chain recombines TRBV28 with TRBJ1-5, with D maybe TRBD1 (6 bases). The CDR3 extends over 16 amino acids. Trimming removed 6 bases at V and 6 bases at J, with 21 bases between. Germline V gene data show CDR1 as MDHEN and CDR2 as SYDVKM. The CDR3 loop is CASSPDTGRARQPQHF. The DNA for the CDR3 is TGTGCCAGCAGCCCTGATACAGGGAGAGCACGTCAGCCCCAGCATTTT. Full variable domain (rest looked up from reference TRBV28 and TRBJ1-5): DVKVTQSSRYLVKRTGEKVFLECVQDMDHENMFWYRQDPGLGLRLIYFSYDVKMKEKGDIPEGYSVSREKKERFSLILESASTNQTSMYLCASSPDTGRARQPQHFGDGTRLSIL.

The chain recombines TRBV30 with TRBJ2-2; D is possibly TRBD1 (6 bases). The V gene lost 1 base and the J gene lost 2 bases, with 11 bases spanning the gap. CDR3 length equals 15 residues. CDR1 is GTSNPN, CDR2 SVGIG, per germline (reference sequence). This chain's CDR3 is CAWSEGTLNTGELFF. The DNA for the CDR3 is TGTGCCTGGAGTGAGGGGACACTTAACACCGGGGAGCTGTTTTTT.

The V gene is TRBV6-5, the J gene TRBJ2-1, with D unresolved. The germline gives CDR1 MNHEY, CDR2 SVGAGI. CDR3 length equals 11 residues. V lost 7 bases, J lost 5 bases, and 6 bases lay in between. The CDR3 DNA is TGTGCCAGCACGTTTCACAATGAGCAGTTCTTC. Translated: CASTFHNEQFF.

For this clone: The same CDR3 can be traced to other DNA sequences in this sample. The chain couples TRBV6-1 to TRBJ1-2; 7 positions agree with TRBD1. Germline V lookup: CDR1 MNHNS, CDR2 SASEGT. Trimming took 1 base from V and 5 from J; bases not matched to a gene: 1. The CDR3 extends over 13 amino acids. CDR3 sequence reads: CASSEGRGYGYTF. As DNA, the CDR3 is TGTGCCAGCAGTGAAGGCAGGGGGTATGGCTACACCTTC.

The chain couples TRBV11-3 to TRBJ2-3; D not certain. V was trimmed by 4 bases and J by 2 bases, leaving 4 bases between them. CDR1 SGHNT and CDR2 YENEEA come from the germline V gene. This CDR3 contains 12 residues. The CDR3 reads CASSSVTDTQYF. The DNA for the CDR3 is TGTGCCAGCAGCTCAGTCACAGATACGCAGTATTTT.

V and J are TRBV28 and TRBJ2-7; D is unresolved. The CDR3 is 13 amino acids. V was shortened by 2 bases and J by 6 bases, with 11 bases between the two germline ends. Germline CDR1 reads MDHEN; CDR2 reads SYDVKM. In nucleotides, the CDR3 is TGTGCCAGCAGTTTAACTGCTCCTGGCGAGCAGTACTTC. This codes for CASSLTAPGEQYF.

The V gene is TRBV27, the J gene TRBJ2-7; perhaps TRBD2 as D (6 bases). CDR1 is MNHEY, CDR2 SMNVEV, per germline (reference sequence). The CDR3 has 16 residues. Trimming pared 6 bases from V and 3 bases from J, leaving 21 bases between. The CDR3 DNA reads TGTGCCAGCAGAGGTCTGTCCTTGGCGGGGTTCTACGAGCAGTACTTC. It is translated as CASRGLSLAGFYEQYF.

The V gene is TRBV28, the J gene TRBJ2-1; 14 nucleotides match TRBD2. Losses at the gene ends were 7 bases for V and 5 bases for J; bases not matched to a gene: 1. The CDR3 length is 14 residues. Germline V gene lookup returns CDR1 MDHEN and CDR2 SYDVKM. The CDR3 loop reads CASMTSGRDNEQFF. The CDR3 DNA is TGTGCCAGCATGACTAGCGGGAGGGACAATGAGCAGTTCTTC.

J is TRBJ2-3 and V is TRBV10-3; maybe TRBD2 (5 bases). The CDR3 length is 14 residues. Trimming removed 8 bases from V and 2 bases from J, with 14 bases in between. Germline CDR1 ENHRY, CDR2 SYGVKD. The CDR3 nucleotides read TGTGCCATCGATCCGGAGGAGATCACAGATACGCAGTATTTT. It codes for CAIDPEEITDTQYF.

In this sample, this clone turned up a few times. The chain uses TRBV4-2 and TRBJ1-5; D is ambiguous. The germline CDR1 and CDR2 sequences are LGHNA and YNFKEQ. The V end was cut by 1 base, the J end by 5 bases, with 15 bases between. The CDR3 is 16 residues long. The CDR3 is CASSQVRSSTDQPQHF. In nucleotides, the CDR3 is TGTGCCAGCAGCCAAGTAAGGAGTTCAACGGATCAGCCCCAGCATTTT.